This passage covers 26 T cell receptor beta chains from one sample sequenced in a study of blood T cell repertoires in COVID-19. Sequencing used immunoSEQ multiplex PCR; TCRdb keeps in-frame clones, though not all of them. Of fewer than 300,000 clones listed, roughly 85% are singletons. Sequencing used peripheral blood. These receptors all stem from a man aged 45-65 years with active or convalescent COVID-19.

The chain employs TRBV19 and TRBJ1-1, with no clear D. Germline lookup yields CDR1 LNHDA and CDR2 SQIVND (reference sequence). This CDR3 is 15 amino acids long. The V end lost 1 base, the J end lost 5 bases, and 14 bases lay between the germline ends. The CDR3 loop is CASSIVEGRGTEAFF. Written as DNA, the CDR3 is TGTGCCAGTAGTATAGTCGAAGGGAGAGGGACTGAAGCTTTCTTT.

V and J are TRBV30 and TRBJ2-1; 7 bases are a match to TRBD2. Looked up from germline, CDR1 is GTSNPN and CDR2 is SVGIG (reference sequence). The CDR3 length is 15 residues. Germline trimming cut 2 bases from V and 3 bases from J; bases unmatched to any gene: 7. DNA of the CDR3: TGTGCCTGGAGTCCCATCGGGAGGAACTACAATGAGCAGTTCTTC. This codes for CAWSPIGRNYNEQFF.

V and J are TRBV5-1 and TRBJ2-1; D is perhaps TRBD2 (6 bases). V lost 5 bases, J lost 3 bases, and 12 bases lay in between. Germline values: CDR1 SGHRS, CDR2 YFSETQ. The CDR3 runs to 14 residues. In DNA form, the CDR3 reads TGCGCCAGCAGGATAGCGGCAGGCTACAATGAGCAGTTCTTC. Residues: CASRIAAGYNEQFF. The whole variable domain, filled in from reference TRBV5-1 and TRBJ2-1, reads KAGVTQTPRYLIKTRGQQVTLSCSPISGHRSVSWYQQTPGQGLQFLFEYFSETQRNKGNFPGRFSGRQFSNSRSEMNVSTLELGDSALYLCASRIAAGYNEQFFGPGTRLTVL.

This clone was seen only a few times. The chain is built from TRBV11-2 and TRBJ2-7; the match to TRBD1 covers 10 bases. The CDR3 runs 14 residues. Germline V lookup: CDR1 SGHAT, CDR2 FQNNGV. The trim removed 5 bases at V and 6 bases at J, leaving 7 bases unmatched. CDR3 amino acids: CASSRDRGSREQYF. CDR3 in DNA: TGTGCCAGCAGCCGGGACAGGGGAAGCCGCGAGCAGTACTTC.

The V and J genes are TRBV12-3 or TRBV12-4 and TRBJ2-7, with D unclear. V lost 2 bases and J 6 bases, leaving 8 bases between the germline ends. This CDR3 region has 12 residues. The chain's CDR3 is CASSLIRSEQYF. The CDR3 region has the DNA TGTGCCAGCAGTTTAATTAGGAGCGAGCAGTACTTC.

This clone was detected only a few times. V gene TRBV15 combines with J gene TRBJ1-2; D is possibly TRBD1 (5 bases). Trimming left V 4 bases short and J 2 bases short, with 11 bases between. The CDR3 length is 14 residues. Germline assignment: CDR1 LNHNV and CDR2 YYDKDF (reference sequence). CDR3 sequence (DNA): TGTGCCACCAGCATCGGTCAGGGCAACTATGGCTACACCTTC. Translating gives CATSIGQGNYGYTF.

The gene calls are TRBV6-5 and TRBJ1-6, with unresolved D. Germline-derived CDR1 and CDR2 are MNHEY and SVGAGI. The CDR3 spans 16 residues. Deletions cut 3 bases from V and 9 bases from J, with 18 bases between. CDR3 residues: CASSYGLVNRGSPLHF. The CDR3 region has the DNA TGTGCCAGCAGTTATGGCCTTGTAAACCGGGGTTCACCCCTCCACTTT.

This chain uses TRBV14 with TRBJ2-1, with 8 positions matching TRBD1. The germline CDR1 and CDR2 sequences are SGHDN and FVKESK. Germline trimming cut 5 bases from V and 3 bases from J; bases unmatched to any gene: 9. The CDR3 runs to 16 residues. CDR3 bases: TGTGCCAGCAGCGGACACAGGGGGTCGCTCTACAATGAGCAGTTCTTC. This encodes CASSGHRGSLYNEQFF.

The CDR3, as DNA: TGCAGCGCCTGGACAAGCAACTATGGCTACACCTTC. Translating it yields CSAWTSNYGYTF. The V call is TRBV29-1, the J call TRBJ1-2, with D possibly being TRBD1 (5 bases). Trimming took 7 bases from V and 2 from J, leaving 11 bases between them. The CDR3 loop spans 12 amino acids. Germline V gene lookup returns CDR1 SQVTM and CDR2 ANQGSEA.

V usage is TRBV28 and J usage is TRBJ1-2, with 7 bases identical to TRBD1. The V gene end was trimmed by 5 bases and the J gene end by 7 bases; junction bases not matched to a gene: 7. Germline CDR1 MDHEN, CDR2 SYDVKM. The CDR3 has 13 amino acids. The CDR3, as DNA: TGTGCCAGCAGTCCACTGAGACAGGGTGGCTACACCTTC. Protein sequence: CASSPLRQGGYTF.

This chain uses TRBV7-9 with TRBJ2-3; no clear D. This CDR3 has 12 residues. V gave up 7 bases and J gave up 6 bases, with 11 bases separating them. Germline V gives CDR1 SEHNR, CDR2 FQNEAQ (reference sequence). The CDR3 spells CASNHDLDTQYF. In DNA, the CDR3 is TGTGCCAGCAACCACGACTTGGATACGCAGTATTTT.

The gene calls are TRBV2 and TRBJ2-7, with 9 bases matching TRBD1. The CDR3 runs 14 residues. The V and J ends lost 8 bases and 3 bases, in that order; junction bases with no gene match: 8. From germline, CDR1 is SNHLY and CDR2 FYNNEI. CDR3 nucleotides: TGTGCCAGCGGGGCAACAGGGGGCGTCTACGAGCAGTACTTC. Translating it yields CASGATGGVYEQYF.

The genes are TRBV7-9 and TRBJ2-1, with TRBD2 identical over 10 bases. CDR1 is SEHNR, CDR2 FQNEAQ, per germline (reference sequence). The CDR3 runs to 17 residues. The trim removed 4 bases at V and 9 bases at J, leaving 15 bases unmatched. This chain's CDR3 is CASSYVPGASGSTEQFF. The CDR3 bases are TGTGCCAGCAGCTACGTGCCCGGGGCTAGCGGGAGTACTGAGCAGTTCTTC. Drawing the rest from reference TRBV7-9 and TRBJ2-1, the complete variable domain is DTGVSQNPRHKITKRGQNVTFRCDPISEHNRLYWYRQTLGQGPEFLTYFQNEAQLEKSRLLSDRFSAERPKGSFSTLEIQRTEQGDSAMYLCASSYVPGASGSTEQFFGPGTRLTVL.

The V gene is TRBV7-9, the J gene TRBJ2-2, with 8 bases that match TRBD1. This CDR3 spans 15 amino acids. V was clipped by 6 bases and J by 7 bases; unmatched bases: 10. From germline, CDR1 is SEHNR and CDR2 FQNEAQ (reference sequence). The CDR3 bases are TGTGCCAGCAGTCGACAGGGGCCCGTACACGGGGAGCTGTTTTTT. Translated: CASSRQGPVHGELFF.

This clone was found a few times. V is TRBV5-1 and J is TRBJ1-5; D unresolved. This CDR3 has 15 residues. V was pared by 4 bases and J by 8 bases, with 19 bases between. Germline CDR1 is SGHRS and CDR2 is YFSETQ. CDR3 nucleotide sequence: TGCGCCAGCAGCACTGGCAGTAGCCTAGGTGAGCCCCAGCATTTT. Protein: CASSTGSSLGEPQHF. The full variable domain, with the rest looked up from reference TRBV5-1 and TRBJ1-5, is KAGVTQTPRYLIKTRGQQVTLSCSPISGHRSVSWYQQTPGQGLQFLFEYFSETQRNKGNFPGRFSGRQFSNSRSEMNVSTLELGDSALYLCASSTGSSLGEPQHFGDGTRLSIL.

This clone was seen a single time. This chain connects TRBV5-5 to TRBJ2-1; 10 nucleotides align to TRBD2. The trim removed 0 bases at V and 5 bases at J, leaving 8 bases unmatched. The CDR3 has 17 residues. In germline, CDR1 is SGHKS, CDR2 YYEKEE (reference sequence). CDR3 DNA: TGTGCCAGCAGCTTGGTCGTGCGGCTAGCGGGAGACAATGAGCAGTTCTTC. Amino acids: CASSLVVRLAGDNEQFF.

The chain has TRBV6-5 and TRBJ2-7; 9 bases map to TRBD1. CDR1 is MNHEY, CDR2 SVGAGI, per germline. The CDR3 covers 15 residues. The junction had 14 bases not matched to a gene; V was cut back by 7 bases and J by 7 bases. DNA of the CDR3: TGTGCCAGCACAAATGGGGGGACAGGGAATCATGAGCAGTACTTC. This gives the protein CASTNGGTGNHEQYF.

The chain joins TRBV4-2 to TRBJ2-5, with D tentatively TRBD1 (6 bases). CDR1 is LGHNA and CDR2 is YNFKEQ in the germline V gene. There are 15 residues in the CDR3. Trimming took 1 base from V and 1 from J, leaving 10 bases between them. The CDR3 sequence is CASSQGNRVQETQYF. The CDR3 DNA reads as TGTGCCAGCAGCCAAGGGAACAGGGTCCAAGAGACCCAGTACTTC.

This clone was detected only a few times. The V and J genes are TRBV5-6 and TRBJ1-4; 12 bases are shared with TRBD1. The length of the CDR3 is 16 residues. Germline V gene data show CDR1 as SGHDT and CDR2 as YYEEEE. With V trimmed by 4 bases and J by 5 bases, 6 bases remained unmatched. CDR3 DNA: TGTGCCAGCAGCACGCCGGGACAGGGGGCGAATGAAAAACTGTTTTTT. Its protein is CASSTPGQGANEKLFF. Variable domain in full (rest from reference TRBV5-6 and TRBJ1-4): DAGVTQSPTHLIKTRGQQVTLRCSPKSGHDTVSWYQQALGQGPQFIFQYYEEEERQRGNFPDRFSGHQFPNYSSELNVNALLLGDSALYLCASSTPGQGANEKLFFGSGTQLSVL.

This chain links TRBV7-6 with TRBJ1-2, with 11 positions matching TRBD1. The germline CDR1 and CDR2 sequences are SGHVS and FNYEAQ. V shed 8 bases and J 3 bases; nucleotides not matched to a gene: 14. The CDR3 has 17 residues. The CDR3 DNA is TGTGCCAGCGGTACTCTGGAGGAGGGACAGGGGGACTATGGCTACACCTTC. Translation gives CASGTLEEGQGDYGYTF. Supplemented by reference TRBV7-6 and TRBJ1-2, the full variable domain reads GAGVSQSPRYKVTKRGQDVALRCDPISGHVSLYWYRQALGQGPEFLTYFNYEAQQDKSGLPNDRFSAERPEGSISTLTIQRTEQRDSAMYRCASGTLEEGQGDYGYTFGSGTRLTVV.

This clone turned up a few times. The chain carries TRBV5-1 and TRBJ2-5; 10 bases are shared with TRBD1. CDR1 SGHRS and CDR2 YFSETQ come from the germline V gene. V shed 0 bases and J 3 bases; nucleotides not matched to a gene: 5. There are 16 residues in the CDR3. In DNA form, the CDR3 reads TGCGCCAGCAGCTTGGCCGACAGGGGGCGTAAAGAGACCCAGTACTTC. Amino acid sequence: CASSLADRGRKETQYF.

The V call is TRBV7-2, the J call TRBJ1-2; D gene unclear. The CDR3 spans 14 residues. CDR1 and CDR2 from the germline V gene are SGHTA and FQGNSA. Trimming left V 5 bases short and J 0 bases short, with 10 bases between. The CDR3 region is CASSPPSANYGYTF. Here the CDR3 DNA reads TGTGCCAGCAGCCCCCCCAGTGCTAACTATGGCTACACCTTC.

V gene TRBV4-1 combines with J gene TRBJ2-5; D uncertain. The CDR3 loop spans 13 amino acids. With 1 base removed from V and 1 base from J, the gap between germline ends came to 4 bases. Germline CDR1 reads MGHRA; CDR2 reads YSYEKL. The CDR3 nucleotides read TGCGCCAGCAGCCAAGCAGTCCAAGAGACCCAGTACTTC. It yields the protein CASSQAVQETQYF.

The rearrangement uses TRBV19 and TRBJ2-1; 10 bases line up with TRBD2. The junction had 3 bases not matched to a gene; V was cut back by 0 bases and J by 7 bases. Germline CDR1 LNHDA, CDR2 SQIVND (reference sequence). CDR3 length equals 15 residues. The CDR3, as DNA: TGTGCCAGTAGTATAGATCTGACTAGCGGGAATGAGCAGTTCTTC. It specifies CASSIDLTSGNEQFF.

The chain employs TRBV6-6 and TRBJ1-2, with D possibly TRBD1 on 6 matching bases. The CDR3 runs 13 residues. V lost 7 bases to trimming and J lost 2 bases, with 11 bases between them. Germline V CDR1 and CDR2: MNHNY, SVGAGI (reference sequence). The CDR3 region has the DNA TGTGCCAGCACGAACAGGGAAAACTATGGCTACACCTTC. Protein: CASTNRENYGYTF.

This chain links TRBV7-2 with TRBJ1-4; 9 nucleotides agree with TRBD1. From germline, CDR1 is SGHTA and CDR2 FQGNSA. This CDR3 contains 15 residues. Trimming took 4 bases from V and 7 from J; bases not matched to a gene: 7. The DNA for the CDR3 is TGTGCCAGCAGCTCCCCGACAGGGGGTGGTGAAAAACTGTTTTTT. It codes for CASSSPTGGGEKLFF. Full variable domain (outside the CDR3, taken from reference TRBV7-2 and TRBJ1-4): GAGVSQSPSNKVTEKGKDVELRCDPISGHTALYWYRQSLGQGLEFLIYFQGNSAPDKSGLPSDRFSAERTGGSVSTLTIQRTQQEDSAVYLCASSSPTGGGEKLFFGSGTQLSVL.